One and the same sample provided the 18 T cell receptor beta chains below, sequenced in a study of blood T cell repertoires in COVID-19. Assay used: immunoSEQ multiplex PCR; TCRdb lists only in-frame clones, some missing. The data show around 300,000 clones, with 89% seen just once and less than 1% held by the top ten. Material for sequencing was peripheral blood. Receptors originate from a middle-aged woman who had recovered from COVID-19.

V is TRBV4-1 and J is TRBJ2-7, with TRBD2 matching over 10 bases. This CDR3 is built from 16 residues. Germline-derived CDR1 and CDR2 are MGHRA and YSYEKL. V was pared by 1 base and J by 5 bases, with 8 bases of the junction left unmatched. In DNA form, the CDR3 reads TGCGCCAGCAGCCAAGTGGCAACTAGCGGGAAGGACGAGCAGTACTTC. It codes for CASSQVATSGKDEQYF.

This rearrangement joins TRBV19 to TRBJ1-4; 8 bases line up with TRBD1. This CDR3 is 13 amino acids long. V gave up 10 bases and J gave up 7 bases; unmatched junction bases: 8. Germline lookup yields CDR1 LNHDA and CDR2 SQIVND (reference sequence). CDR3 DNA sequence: TGTGCCATCCTGGACAGGGCAGGTGAAAAACTGTTTTTT. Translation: CAILDRAGEKLFF.

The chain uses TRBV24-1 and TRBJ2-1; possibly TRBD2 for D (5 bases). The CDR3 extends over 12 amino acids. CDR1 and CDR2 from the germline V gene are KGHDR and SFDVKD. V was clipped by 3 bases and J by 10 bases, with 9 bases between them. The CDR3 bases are TGTGCCACCAGTGATGCCCAGCGGGAGCAGTTCTTC. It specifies CATSDAQREQFF.

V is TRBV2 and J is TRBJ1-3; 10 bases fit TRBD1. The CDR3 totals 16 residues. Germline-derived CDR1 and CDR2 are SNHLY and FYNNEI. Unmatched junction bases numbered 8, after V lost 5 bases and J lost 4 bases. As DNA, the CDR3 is TGTGCCAGCAGTCTTACCGGGACAGGGGACGGAAACACCATATATTTT. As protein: CASSLTGTGDGNTIYF.

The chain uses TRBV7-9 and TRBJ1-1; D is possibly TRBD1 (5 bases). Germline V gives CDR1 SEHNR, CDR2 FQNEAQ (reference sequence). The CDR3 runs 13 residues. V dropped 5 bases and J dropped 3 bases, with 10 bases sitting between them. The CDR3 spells CASSQLRDTEAFF. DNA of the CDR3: TGTGCCAGCAGCCAACTCAGGGACACTGAAGCTTTCTTT.

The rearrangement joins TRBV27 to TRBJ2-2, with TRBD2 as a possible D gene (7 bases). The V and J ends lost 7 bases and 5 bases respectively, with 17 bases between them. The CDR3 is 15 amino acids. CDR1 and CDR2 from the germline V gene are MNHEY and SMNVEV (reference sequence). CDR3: CASNAGGGGTGELFF. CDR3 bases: TGTGCCAGCAACGCCGGCGGGGGCGGGACCGGGGAGCTGTTTTTT.

CDR3 coding DNA: TGTGCCAGCAGTCGACTAGCGGGAGGTTACAATGAGCAGTTCTTC. It is translated as CASSRLAGGYNEQFF. The chain links TRBV6-4 to TRBJ2-1; 13 bases map to TRBD2. The trim removed 5 bases at V and 4 bases at J, leaving 2 bases unmatched. This CDR3 is built from 15 residues. Germline V gene sequence: CDR1 MRHNA, CDR2 SNTAGT.

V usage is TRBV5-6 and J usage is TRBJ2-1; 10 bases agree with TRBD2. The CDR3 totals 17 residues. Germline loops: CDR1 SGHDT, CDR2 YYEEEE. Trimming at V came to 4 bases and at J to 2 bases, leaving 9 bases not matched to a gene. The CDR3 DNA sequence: TGTGCCAGCAGCCCCTGGGAGCGGGAGGGCCCCTACAATGAGCAGTTCTTC. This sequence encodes CASSPWEREGPYNEQFF.

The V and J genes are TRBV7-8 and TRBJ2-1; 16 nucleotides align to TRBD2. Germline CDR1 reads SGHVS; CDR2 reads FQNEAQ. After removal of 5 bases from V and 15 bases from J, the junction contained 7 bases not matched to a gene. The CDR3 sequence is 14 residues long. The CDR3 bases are TGTGCCAGCAGCCCCGCCGGGACTAGCGGGGGGGGGTTCTTC. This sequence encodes CASSPAGTSGGGFF.

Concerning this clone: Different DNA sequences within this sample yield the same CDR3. DNA of the CDR3: TGTGCCAGCTCACCCGACAACTCCTACGAGCAGTACTTC. Amino acids: CASSPDNSYEQYF. V and J are TRBV18 and TRBJ2-7; no clear D. The V gene lost 3 bases and the J gene lost 0 bases, with 6 bases spanning the gap. This CDR3 region has 13 residues. Germline values: CDR1 KGHSH, CDR2 LQKENI.

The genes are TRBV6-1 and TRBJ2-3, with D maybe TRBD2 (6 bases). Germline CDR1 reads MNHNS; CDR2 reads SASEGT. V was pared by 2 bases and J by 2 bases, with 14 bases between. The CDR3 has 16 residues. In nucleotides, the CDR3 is TGTGCCAGCAGTGAAACGGCTGCGGGACTCACAGATACGCAGTATTTT. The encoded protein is CASSETAAGLTDTQYF.

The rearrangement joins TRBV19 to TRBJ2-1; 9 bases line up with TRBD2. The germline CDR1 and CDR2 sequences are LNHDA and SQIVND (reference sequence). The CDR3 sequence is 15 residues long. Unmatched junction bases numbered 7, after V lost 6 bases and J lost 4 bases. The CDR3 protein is CASSLVAGEYNEQFF. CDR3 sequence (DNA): TGTGCCAGTAGCTTAGTAGCGGGAGAGTACAATGAGCAGTTCTTC.

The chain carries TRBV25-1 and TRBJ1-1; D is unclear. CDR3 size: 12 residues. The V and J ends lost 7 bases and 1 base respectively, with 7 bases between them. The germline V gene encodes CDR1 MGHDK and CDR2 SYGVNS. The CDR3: CASNLGNTEAFF. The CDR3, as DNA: TGTGCCAGCAATCTCGGGAACACTGAAGCTTTCTTT. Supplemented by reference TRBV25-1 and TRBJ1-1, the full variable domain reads EADIYQTPRYLVIGTGKKITLECSQTMGHDKMYWYQQDPGMELHLIHYSYGVNSTEKGDLSSESTVSRIRTEHFPLTLESARPSHTSQYLCASNLGNTEAFFGQGTRLTVV.

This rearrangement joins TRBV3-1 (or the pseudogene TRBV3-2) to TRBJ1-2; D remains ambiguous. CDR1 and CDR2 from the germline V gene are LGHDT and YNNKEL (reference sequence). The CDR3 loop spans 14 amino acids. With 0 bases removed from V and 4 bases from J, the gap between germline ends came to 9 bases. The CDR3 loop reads CASSQEARVYGYTF. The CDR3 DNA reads TGTGCCAGCAGCCAAGAGGCGCGGGTCTATGGCTACACCTTC.

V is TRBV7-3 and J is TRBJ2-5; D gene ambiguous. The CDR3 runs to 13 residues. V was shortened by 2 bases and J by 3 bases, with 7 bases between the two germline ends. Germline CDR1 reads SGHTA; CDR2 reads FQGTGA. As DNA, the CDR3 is TGTGCCAGCAGCTTAGGAGTGGAAGAGACCCAGTACTTC. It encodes CASSLGVEETQYF.

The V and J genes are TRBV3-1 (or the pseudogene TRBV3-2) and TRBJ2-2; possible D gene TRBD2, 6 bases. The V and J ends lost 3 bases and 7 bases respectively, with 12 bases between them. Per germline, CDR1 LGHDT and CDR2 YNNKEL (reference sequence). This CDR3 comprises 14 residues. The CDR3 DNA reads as TGTGCCAGCAGCCATCTTCGGGGGATCGGGGAGCTGTTTTTT. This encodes CASSHLRGIGELFF.

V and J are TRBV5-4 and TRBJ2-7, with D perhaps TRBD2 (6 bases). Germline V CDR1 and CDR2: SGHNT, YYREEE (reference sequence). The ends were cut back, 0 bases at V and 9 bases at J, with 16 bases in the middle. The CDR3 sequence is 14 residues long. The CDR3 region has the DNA TGTGCCAGCAGCTTGGGGGGACTGCCCTTCGGGCAGTACTTC. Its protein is CASSLGGLPFGQYF. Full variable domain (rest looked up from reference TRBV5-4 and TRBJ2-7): ETGVTQSPTHLIKTRGQQVTLRCSSQSGHNTVSWYQQALGQGPQFIFQYYREEENGRGNFPPRFSGLQFPNYSSELNVNALELDDSALYLCASSLGGLPFGQYFGPGTRLTVT.

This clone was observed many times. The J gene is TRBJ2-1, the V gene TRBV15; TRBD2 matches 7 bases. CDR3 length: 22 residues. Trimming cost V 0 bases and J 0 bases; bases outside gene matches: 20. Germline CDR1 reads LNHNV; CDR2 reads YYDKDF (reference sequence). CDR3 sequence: CATSRDPWGRRMRGSSYNEQFF. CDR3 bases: TGTGCCACCAGCAGAGATCCCTGGGGCCGACGGATGCGGGGGAGCTCCTACAATGAGCAGTTCTTC.